A single TCR beta chain is shown here with its context. Time point reported: newly diagnosed GD, antithyroid drugs for less than 3 months. The TCR library used RNA extracted from PBMCs. These data come from a study of regulatory T cells in long-lasting Graves disease. Arm-PCR with iRepertoire HTBI primers amplified the CDR3 regions for these TCR beta libraries. TCRdb called the multiplex PCR reads again in MiXCR, with one record for every CDR3 protein. The table includes approximately 540,000 distinct CDR3 sequences, around 12% detected once. The CDR3 sequence is 18 residues long. Germline trimming cut 6 bases from V and 5 bases from J; bases unmatched to any gene: 21. CDR1 and CDR2 (germline): SNHLY, FYNNEI. The same sample was also studied in work on T cells in Graves' hyperthyroidism and ophthalmopathy.

This receptor was taken from a woman aged 30 to 39 with Graves disease. This chain connects TRBV2 to TRBJ2-7; 8 bases fit TRBD1. The specimen was peripheral blood mononuclear cells (PBMCs), collected at new diagnosis, from a patient treated with antithyroid drugs. The CDR3: CASSPRRVDRAGLHEQYF. The CDR3 nucleotides read TGTGCCAGCAGCCCTCGAAGGGTGGACAGGGCGGGCCTCCACGAGCAGTACTTC. Full variable domain (outside the CDR3, taken from reference TRBV2 and TRBJ2-7): EPEVTQTPSHQVTQMGQEVILRCVPISNHLYFYWYRQILGQKVEFLVSFYNNEISEKSEIFDDQFSVERPDGSNFTLKIRSTKLEDSAMYFCASSPRRVDRAGLHEQYFGPGTRLTVT.